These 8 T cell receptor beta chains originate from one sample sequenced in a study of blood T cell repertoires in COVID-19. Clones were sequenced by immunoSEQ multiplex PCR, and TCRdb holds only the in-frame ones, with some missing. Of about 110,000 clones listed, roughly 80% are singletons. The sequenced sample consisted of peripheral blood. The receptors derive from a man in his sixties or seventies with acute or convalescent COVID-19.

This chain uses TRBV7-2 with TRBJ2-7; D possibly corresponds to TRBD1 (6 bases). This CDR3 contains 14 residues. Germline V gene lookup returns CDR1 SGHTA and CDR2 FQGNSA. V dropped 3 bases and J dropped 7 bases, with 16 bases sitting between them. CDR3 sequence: CASSLATGLGEQYF. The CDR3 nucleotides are TGTGCCAGCAGCTTGGCTACAGGGTTGGGTGAGCAGTACTTC. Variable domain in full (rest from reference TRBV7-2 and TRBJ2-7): GAGVSQSPSNKVTEKGKDVELRCDPISGHTALYWYRQSLGQGLEFLIYFQGNSAPDKSGLPSDRFSAERTGGSVSTLTIQRTQQEDSAVYLCASSLATGLGEQYFGPGTRLTVT.

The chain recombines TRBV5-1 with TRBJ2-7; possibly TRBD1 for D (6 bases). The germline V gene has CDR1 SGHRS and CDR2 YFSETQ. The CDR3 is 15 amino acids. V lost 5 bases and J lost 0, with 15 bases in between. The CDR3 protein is CASRMTGGSSYEQYF. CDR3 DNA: TGCGCCAGCAGGATGACAGGCGGCAGCTCCTACGAGCAGTACTTC.

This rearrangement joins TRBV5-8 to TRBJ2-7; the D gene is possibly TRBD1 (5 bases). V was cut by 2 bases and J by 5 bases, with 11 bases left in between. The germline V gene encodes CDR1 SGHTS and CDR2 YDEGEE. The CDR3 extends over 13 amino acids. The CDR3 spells CASSFPGNNEQYF. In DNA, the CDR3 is TGTGCCAGCAGCTTTCCAGGGAACAACGAGCAGTACTTC.

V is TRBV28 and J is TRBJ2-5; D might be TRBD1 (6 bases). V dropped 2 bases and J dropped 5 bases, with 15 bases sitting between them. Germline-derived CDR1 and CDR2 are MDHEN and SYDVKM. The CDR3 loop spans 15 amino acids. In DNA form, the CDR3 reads TGTGCCAGCAGTTTAACGCCAGGGGCTTGGGAGACCCAGTACTTC. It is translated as CASSLTPGAWETQYF. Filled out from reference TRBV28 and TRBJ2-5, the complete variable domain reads DVKVTQSSRYLVKRTGEKVFLECVQDMDHENMFWYRQDPGLGLRLIYFSYDVKMKEKGDIPEGYSVSREKKERFSLILESASTNQTSMYLCASSLTPGAWETQYFGPGTRLLVL.

DNA of the CDR3: TGTGCCAGCAGTTTCCGGGGCAGGGGCGGCTATGGCTACACCTTC. Translation gives CASSFRGRGGYGYTF. The V call is TRBV28, the J call TRBJ1-2, with a tentative D call TRBD1 (6 bases). The germline gives CDR1 MDHEN, CDR2 SYDVKM. Trimming stripped 3 bases from V and 4 bases from J, with 15 bases between. The length of the CDR3 is 15 residues.

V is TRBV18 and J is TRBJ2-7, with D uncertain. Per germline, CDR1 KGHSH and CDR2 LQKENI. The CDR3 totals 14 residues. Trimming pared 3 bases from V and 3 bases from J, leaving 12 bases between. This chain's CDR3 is CASSPILENYEQYF. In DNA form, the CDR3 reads TGTGCCAGCTCACCCATTTTAGAGAACTACGAGCAGTACTTC.

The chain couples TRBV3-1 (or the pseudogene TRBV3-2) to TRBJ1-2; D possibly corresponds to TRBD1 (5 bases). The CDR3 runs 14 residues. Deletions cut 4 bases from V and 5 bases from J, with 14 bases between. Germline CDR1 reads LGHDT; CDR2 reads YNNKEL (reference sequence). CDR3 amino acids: CASSPEGIRYGYTF. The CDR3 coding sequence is TGTGCCAGCAGCCCGGAGGGGATTCGGTATGGCTACACCTTC.

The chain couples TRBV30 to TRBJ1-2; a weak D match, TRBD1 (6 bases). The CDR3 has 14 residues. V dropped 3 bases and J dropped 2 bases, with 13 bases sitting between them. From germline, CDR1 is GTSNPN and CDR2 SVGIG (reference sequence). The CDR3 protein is CAWRIGGFNYGYTF. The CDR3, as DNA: TGTGCCTGGAGGATAGGGGGATTCAACTATGGCTACACCTTC.